This T cell receptor (beta chain) is drawn from a study of control samples from healthy donors and cancer patients. CDR3 length: 13 amino acids. The germline V and J ends were trimmed by 5 bases and 2 bases, with 9 bases remaining between them. Profiled with immunoSEQ multiplex PCR; TCRdb holds only in-frame clones, not every one. The table shows tens of thousands of clones, with 88% occurring only once. The chain joins TRBV12-3 or TRBV12-4 to TRBJ1-1; unclear D gene. Material: blood. The origin of this receptor is a woman in her 70s in good health. In nucleotides, the CDR3 is TGTGCCAGCAGTCTCAGACCAAACACTGAAGCTTTCTTT. Translation gives CASSLRPNTEAFF.